Shown below are 8 T cell receptor beta chains from a single sample sequenced in a study of human T cells and chemical hapten exposure. Noted time point: patch test 2, 6 weeks after DPC sensitization. Treatment in this sample: therapeutic diphenylcyclopropenone sensitization with weekly scalp DPC. TCRdb recomputed calls from the RACE reads with MiXCR, one row per CDR3 protein. This sample has more than 85,000 distinct CDR3 sequences, with 9.2% found just once. Sequences were derived from whole blood, sampled in connection with sensitization to the hapten diphenylcyclopropenone (DPC). Receptors originate from a woman between 35 and 50 years old with alopecia areata. Some clones in this sample may be carry-over from other donors' samples.

V usage is TRBV20-1 and J usage is TRBJ1-1; 11 bases line up with TRBD1. Germline V gene data show CDR1 as DFQATT and CDR2 as SNEGSKA (reference sequence). J gave up 5 bases and V 5 bases, and 13 bases lay outside the gene matches. This CDR3 has 16 residues. The CDR3 loop reads CSAWPTPGQGETEAFF. CDR3 nucleotide sequence: TGCAGTGCTTGGCCGACACCGGGACAGGGGGAAACTGAAGCTTTCTTT.

Ten or more counts support this clonotype. CDR3 sequence reads: CASSRLAGGPLYNEQFF. As DNA, the CDR3 is TGTGCCAGCAGCCGACTAGCGGGGGGCCCTTTGTACAATGAGCAGTTCTTC. This chain links TRBV7-6 with TRBJ2-1; 13 bases match TRBD2. The junction had 8 bases not matched to a gene; V was cut back by 5 bases and J by 4 bases. Germline assignment: CDR1 SGHVS and CDR2 FNYEAQ. This CDR3 has 17 residues. The variable domain in full, with the rest retrieved from reference TRBV7-6 and TRBJ2-1, is GAGVSQSPRYKVTKRGQDVALRCDPISGHVSLYWYRQALGQGPEFLTYFNYEAQQDKSGLPNDRFSAERPEGSISTLTIQRTEQRDSAMYRCASSRLAGGPLYNEQFFGPGTRLTVL.

This clonotype appeared many times. The chain combines TRBV7-2 with TRBJ2-7; 15 bases map to TRBD2. The CDR3 consists of 19 residues. Germline CDR1 is SGHTA and CDR2 is FQGNSA. With V trimmed by 5 bases and J by 1 base, 12 bases remained unmatched. The CDR3 coding sequence is TGTGCCAGCAGCCTGAGGACTAGCGGGGGGGCTTACCTGTCCTACGAGCAGTACTTC. The encoded protein is CASSLRTSGGAYLSYEQYF.

This clonotype appeared a few times. This rearrangement joins TRBV28 to TRBJ2-3; no reliable D call. Per germline, CDR1 MDHEN and CDR2 SYDVKM. This CDR3 has 15 amino acids. Trimming took 3 bases from V and 0 from J, leaving 10 bases between them. CDR3 sequence: CASSLYPFSTDTQYF. DNA for the CDR3: TGTGCCAGCAGTTTGTATCCTTTTAGCACAGATACGCAGTATTTT.

This clonotype was counted at least ten times. The chain is built from TRBV12-5 and TRBJ2-3; 8 nucleotides line up with TRBD2. With V trimmed by 2 bases and J by 3 bases, 7 bases remained unmatched. Germline V gives CDR1 LGHNT, CDR2 FRNRAP. The CDR3 length is 16 residues. The CDR3 here is CASGLLYGGATDTQYF. The CDR3 DNA is TGTGCTAGTGGTTTGCTCTACGGGGGGGCGACAGATACGCAGTATTTT.

This clonotype came up a few times. The chain carries TRBV7-3 and TRBJ2-3; 9 nucleotides align to TRBD2. Germline assignment: CDR1 SGHTA and CDR2 FQGTGA. The trim removed 0 bases at V and 6 bases at J, leaving 10 bases unmatched. The CDR3 runs 17 residues. CDR3 bases: TGTGCCAGCAGCTTAACGGCTAGCGGGGTGAGATTTGATACGCAGTATTTT. Its translation: CASSLTASGVRFDTQYF.

This clonotype was seen a few times. This sequence joins TRBV5-1 and TRBJ2-7; tentatively, D is TRBD2 (5 bases). The V gene lost 4 bases and the J gene lost 0 bases, with 11 bases spanning the gap. Germline lookup yields CDR1 SGHRS and CDR2 YFSETQ. The CDR3 covers 14 residues. The CDR3 sequence: CASSPAAGSYEQYF. The DNA of the CDR3 is TGCGCCAGCAGCCCGGCTGCGGGCTCCTACGAGCAGTACTTC.

This clonotype was seen repeatedly, ten times or more. The chain is built from TRBV11-2 and TRBJ2-1; 10 nucleotides line up with TRBD2. The CDR3 extends over 16 amino acids. The V segment lost 4 bases and the J segment 1 base; nucleotides outside the gene matches: 4. CDR1 SGHAT and CDR2 FQNNGV come from the germline V gene. CDR3 nucleotides: TGTGCCAGCAGCTCTAGCGGGGGACCTTCCTACAATGAGCAGTTCTTC. Translated: CASSSSGGPSYNEQFF.